The following is a TCR beta chain sequence with its context. Its antigen is not known. The V and J ends lost 0 bases and 12 bases, in that order; junction bases with no gene match: 3. The CDR3 contains 12 residues. CDR1 SGHNT and CDR2 YYREEE come from the germline V gene (reference sequence). After autologous stem cell transplantation all patients relapsed, and prior brentuximab vedotin exposure differed between cohorts. Isolation of CD8+ T cells from thawed PBMCs used magnetic negative selection. Profiling relied on immunoSEQ multiplex PCR, and the TCRdb table lists in-frame clones only, not all of them. This table holds fewer than 30,000 clones, about 91% found once. These data belong to a study of PD-1 blockade in classical Hodgkin lymphoma. Study-wide context: Patients in the cohort were put on intravenous nivolumab, 3 mg/kg every 2 weeks. Study findings and constraints: It was CD4+ TCR diversity, not CD8+, that rose significantly by C4D1.

The sequence came from a human donor with classical Hodgkin lymphoma. The rearrangement uses TRBV5-4 and TRBJ2-1; 7 bases agree with TRBD2. The material sequenced was CD8+ T cells from blood, taken at baseline. The CDR3 is CASSLGSGAQFF. For the CDR3, the DNA is TGTGCCAGCAGCTTGGGCAGCGGGGCGCAGTTCTTC.